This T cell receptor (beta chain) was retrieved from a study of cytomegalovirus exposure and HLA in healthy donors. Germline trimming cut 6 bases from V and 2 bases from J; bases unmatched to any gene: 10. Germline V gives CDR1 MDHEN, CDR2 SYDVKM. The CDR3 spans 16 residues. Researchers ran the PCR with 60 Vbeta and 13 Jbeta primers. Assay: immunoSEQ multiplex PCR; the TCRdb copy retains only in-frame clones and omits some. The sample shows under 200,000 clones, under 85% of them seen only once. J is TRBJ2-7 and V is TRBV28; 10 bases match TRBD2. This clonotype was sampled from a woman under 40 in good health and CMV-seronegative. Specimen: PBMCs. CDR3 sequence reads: CASSLGVAGGPYEQYF. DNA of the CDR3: TGTGCCAGCAGCCTAGGGGTAGCGGGGGGTCCCTACGAGCAGTACTTC.